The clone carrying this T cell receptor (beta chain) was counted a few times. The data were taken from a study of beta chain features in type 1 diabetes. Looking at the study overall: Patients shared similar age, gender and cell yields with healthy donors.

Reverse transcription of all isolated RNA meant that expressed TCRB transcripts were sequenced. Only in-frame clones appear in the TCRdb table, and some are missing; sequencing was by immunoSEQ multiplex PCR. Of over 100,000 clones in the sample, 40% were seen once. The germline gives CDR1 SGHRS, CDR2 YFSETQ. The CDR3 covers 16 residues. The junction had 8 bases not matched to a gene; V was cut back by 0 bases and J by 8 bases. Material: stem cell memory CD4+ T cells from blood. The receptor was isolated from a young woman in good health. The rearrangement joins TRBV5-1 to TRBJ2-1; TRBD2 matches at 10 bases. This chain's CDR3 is CASSLGLAGVFDEQFF. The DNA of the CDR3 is TGCGCCAGCAGCTTGGGTCTAGCGGGAGTCTTCGATGAGCAGTTCTTC. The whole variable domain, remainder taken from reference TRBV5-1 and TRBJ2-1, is KAGVTQTPRYLIKTRGQQVTLSCSPISGHRSVSWYQQTPGQGLQFLFEYFSETQRNKGNFPGRFSGRQFSNSRSEMNVSTLELGDSALYLCASSLGLAGVFDEQFFGPGTRLTVL.